This is a list of T cell receptor beta chains from one sample in a study of blood T cell repertoires in COVID-19. TCRdb's table, derived via immunoSEQ multiplex PCR, lists solely in-frame clones and lacks some. The sample carries 85,000 to 130,000 clones, around 85% recorded once. Sample: PBMCs or T cells enriched from blood (not recorded which). All receptors come from a woman aged 50 to 65 who had recovered from COVID-19. CDR3s include the opening cysteine and the closing phenylalanine or tryptophan. D genes are given only for firm matches. Expanded clones get a size class; other rows say once, few or many, or leave the size out.

NA	NA	TRBV10-3	TRBJ1-2	CAISESGGFRGYTF	TGTGCCATCAGTGAGTCTGGAGGGTTCCGGGGCTACACCTTC
NA	NA	TRBV11-2	TRBJ1-6	CASSLVGQGTPLHF	TGTGCCAGCAGCTTAGTGGGCCAGGGGACACCCCTCCACTTT
NA	NA	TRBV9	TRBJ2-5	CASSRGAEAQETQYF	TGTGCCAGCAGCCGGGGGGCGGAAGCTCAAGAGACCCAGTACTTC
NA	NA	TRBV6-4	TRBJ2-3	CASSDSSGGADTQYF	TGTGCCAGCAGTGACTCAAGCGGAGGGGCAGATACGCAGTATTTT
NA	once	TRBV2	TRBJ2-7	CASRLVDEQYF	TGTGCCAGCAGACTCGTGGACGAGCAGTACTTC
NA	NA	TRBV9	TRBJ1-6	CASSEEGQSSYNSPLHF	TGTGCCAGCAGCGAGGAGGGGCAGAGCTCCTATAATTCACCCCTCCACTTT
NA	NA	TRBV7-9	TRBJ2-7	CASSTRDSSGNEQYF	TGTGCCAGCAGCACCCGGGACTCAAGTGGAAACGAGCAGTACTTC
TRBD2	once	TRBV9	TRBJ2-3	CASSVTPSGLSSTDTQYF	TGTGCCAGCAGCGTCACGCCTAGCGGGTTATCCAGCACAGATACGCAGTATTTT
NA	NA	TRBV5-1	TRBJ2-7	CASAKAPDRAYEQYF	TGCGCCAGCGCCAAGGCCCCGGACAGAGCCTACGAGCAGTACTTC
NA	NA	TRBV14	TRBJ1-1	CASSVTGFTEAFF	TGTGCCAGCAGCGTTACAGGGTTCACTGAAGCTTTCTTT
TRBD1	NA	TRBV10-2	TRBJ2-1	CASREDRTNNEQFF	TGCGCCAGCAGGGAGGACAGGACGAACAATGAGCAGTTCTTC
NA	NA	TRBV4-1	TRBJ2-1	CASSHPDLRSSYNEQFF	TGCGCCAGCAGCCACCCCGACTTGAGGAGCTCCTACAATGAGCAGTTCTTC
TRBD2	few	TRBV10-3	TRBJ2-3	CAISEGSGGAKDTQYF	TGTGCCATCAGTGAGGGAAGCGGGGGGGCAAAAGATACGCAGTATTTT
NA	NA	TRBV19	TRBJ2-1	CASSIEASRSEQFF	TGTGCCAGTAGTATAGAGGCTAGTCGAAGTGAGCAGTTCTTC
NA	NA	TRBV27	TRBJ1-2	CASSLARNYGYTF	TGTGCCAGCAGTTTAGCCCGGAACTATGGCTACACCTTC
NA	once	TRBV6-6	TRBJ2-7	CASSRTISPGLSYEQYF	TGTGCCAGCAGTCGAACCATCAGCCCGGGACTCAGCTACGAGCAGTACTTC
TRBD1	once	TRBV7-8	TRBJ2-7	CASTLGGSSYEQYF	TGTGCCAGCACTTTAGGGGGCAGCTCCTACGAGCAGTACTTC
NA	NA	TRBV3-1/TRBV3-2	TRBJ2-7	CASSQDGTSYEQYF	TGTGCCAGCAGCCAAGACGGGACATCCTACGAGCAGTACTTC
TRBD1	NA	TRBV6-5	TRBJ1-5	CASRLGQGRGQPQHF	TGTGCCAGCAGGCTGGGACAGGGACGCGGTCAGCCCCAGCATTTT
NA	once	TRBV6-5	TRBJ1-5	CASGGMGNQPQHF	TGTGCCAGCGGGGGGATGGGCAATCAGCCCCAGCATTTT
NA	few	TRBV28	TRBJ1-2	CASSAGGEGYTF	TGTGCCAGCAGTGCGGGGGGGGAAGGCTACACCTTC
TRBD2	NA	TRBV18	TRBJ2-3	CASSPSSGNADTQYF	TGTGCCAGCTCACCTTCCAGCGGGAATGCAGATACGCAGTATTTT
TRBD2	few	TRBV6-6	TRBJ2-3	CASSDPSSGGLPSSTDTQYF	TGTGCCAGCAGCGACCCCTCGAGCGGGGGGCTCCCATCTAGCACAGATACGCAGTATTTT
NA	NA	TRBV18	TRBJ2-5	CASSPLQGPIDQETQYF	TGTGCCAGCTCACCACTTCAGGGCCCGATCGACCAAGAGACCCAGTACTTC
NA	NA	TRBV4-2	TRBJ1-1	CASSQVRVNTEAFF	TGTGCCAGCAGCCAAGTTCGGGTGAACACTGAAGCTTTCTTT
NA	NA	TRBV30	TRBJ1-6	CAWSDTNSPLHF	TGTGCCTGGAGCGACACAAATTCACCCCTCCACTTT
NA	NA	TRBV6-1	TRBJ1-5	CASSEGRVSQPQHF	TGTGCCAGCAGTGAAGGCCGGGTGAGTCAGCCCCAGCATTTT
NA	NA	TRBV28	TRBJ2-7	CASSSHSTLYEQYF	TGTGCCAGCAGTTCCCACTCAACCTTATACGAGCAGTACTTC
TRBD2	NA	TRBV5-1	TRBJ2-5	CASSHGTSGGARGFGETQYF	TGCGCCAGCAGCCACGGGACTAGCGGGGGGGCCCGTGGGTTTGGAGAGACCCAGTACTTC
NA	few	TRBV2	TRBJ1-1	CASSEGLNTEAFF	TGTGCCAGCAGTGAAGGGCTGAACACTGAAGCTTTCTTT
TRBD2	few	TRBV10-1	TRBJ2-2	CASSESNGGADTGELFF	TGCGCCAGCAGTGAGTCGAACGGGGGGGCCGACACCGGGGAGCTGTTTTTT
TRBD2	NA	TRBV20-1	TRBJ2-1	CSASLAGGLYEQFF	TGCAGTGCTAGTCTAGCGGGGGGGCTCTATGAGCAGTTCTTC
NA	NA	TRBV2	TRBJ2-1	CASSPEDSSYNEQFF	TGTGCCAGCAGTCCGGAGGACAGCTCCTACAATGAGCAGTTCTTC
NA	NA	TRBV24-1	TRBJ2-3	CATSDGYGEHTQYF	TGTGCCACCAGTGATGGCTATGGGGAGCATACGCAGTATTTT
NA	NA	TRBV18	TRBJ2-5	CASSPYPGGLEETQYF	TGTGCCAGCTCACCATATCCCGGGGGGCTAGAAGAGACCCAGTACTTC
NA	few	TRBV25-1	TRBJ1-4	CASSEHRGSQNEKLFF	TGTGCCAGCAGTGAACATCGAGGCAGCCAGAATGAAAAACTGTTTTTT
TRBD1	NA	TRBV30	TRBJ1-2	CAWTKQGGYGYTF	TGTGCCTGGACCAAACAGGGGGGCTATGGCTACACCTTC
TRBD1	NA	TRBV19	TRBJ2-7	CASSTRTGGASYEQYF	TGTGCCAGTAGTACACGGACAGGGGGCGCATCCTACGAGCAGTACTTC
NA	NA	TRBV19	TRBJ1-4	CASTPRAGFEKLFF	TGTGCCAGTACCCCTAGGGCAGGGTTCGAAAAACTGTTTTTT
TRBD1	NA	TRBV9	TRBJ1-2	CASSGTGHGYTF	TGTGCCAGCAGCGGGACAGGGCATGGCTACACCTTC
TRBD1	NA	TRBV5-1	TRBJ2-7	CASSSGTGSFEQYF	TGCGCCAGCAGTTCCGGGACAGGGTCGTTCGAGCAGTACTTC
TRBD1	NA	TRBV28	TRBJ1-2	CASWASGTGGFYGYTF	TGTGCCAGCTGGGCCTCCGGGACAGGGGGATTCTATGGCTACACCTTC
TRBD2	NA	TRBV7-8	TRBJ2-1	CASSTTSGPVGFF	TGTGCCAGCAGTACGACTAGCGGCCCGGTGGGGTTCTTC
TRBD2	NA	TRBV5-1	TRBJ2-7	CASSQPGTSGSPYEQYF	TGCGCCAGCAGCCAGCCCGGGACTAGCGGGAGTCCCTACGAGCAGTACTTC
TRBD1	NA	TRBV7-9	TRBJ1-6	CASSSTGEVESPLHF	TGTGCCAGCAGCTCCACAGGGGAAGTTGAATCACCCCTCCACTTT
TRBD1	NA	TRBV7-6	TRBJ2-5	CASSWADRQTQYF	TGTGCCAGCAGCTGGGCGGACAGGCAGACCCAGTACTTC
NA	NA	TRBV6-5	TRBJ1-6	CASSPVISYNSPLHF	TGTGCCAGCAGCCCAGTCATCTCCTATAATTCACCCCTCCACTTT
NA	few	TRBV5-1	TRBJ1-4	CASSSGDPNEKLFF	TGCGCCAGCAGCTCAGGGGACCCTAATGAAAAACTGTTTTTT
NA	NA	TRBV6-5	TRBJ2-3	CASSRPGSTDTQYF	TGTGCCAGCAGCCGCCCCGGTTCCACAGATACGCAGTATTTT
TRBD2	NA	TRBV2	TRBJ2-5	CASSLSGGPIQETQYF	TGTGCCAGCAGTTTGAGCGGGGGCCCAATCCAAGAGACCCAGTACTTC